The 22 T cell receptor beta chains in this list originate from one sample, sequenced in a study of blood T cells in healthy people across ages (dated by TCRdb to the mid-2010s). Library preparation was by 5' RACE. The data were produced on an Illumina HiSeq 2500. A second PCR of roughly 6 to 11 cycles was run with a J-beta primer mix and a sample-barcoded 5' primer. TCRdb reanalyzed the raw reads on its own, using fastp at Q25 for trimming and MiXCR for clone calling, and kept in-frame beta chains. Every CDR3 protein is listed once, alongside the most common genes and DNA of its rows. For this sample the table gives about 770,000 distinct CDR3 sequences, of which approximately 44% were detected only once. Of the sample, about 21% is held by the ten largest clones. The specimen was blood. The source of these receptors is a man in his fifties or sixties in good health.

The chain joins TRBV6-2 or TRBV6-3 to TRBJ2-1, with 9 bases lining up with TRBD2. The V segment lost 6 bases and the J segment 5 bases; nucleotides outside the gene matches: 8. Germline V CDR1 and CDR2: MNHEY, SVGEGT. This CDR3 has 15 amino acids. This CDR3 is CASSPSGGPDNEQFF. The CDR3 nucleotides are TGTGCCAGCAGCCCGAGCGGGGGGCCGGACAATGAGCAGTTCTTC.

This clonotype was found many times. The chain links TRBV7-2 to TRBJ2-1; 12 positions agree with TRBD1. There are 20 residues in the CDR3. Germline CDR1 SGHTA, CDR2 FQGNSA. After removal of 2 bases from V and 0 bases from J, the junction contained 11 bases not matched to a gene. As DNA, the CDR3 is TGTGCCAGCAGCTTATACCGACCCGGGACAGGGGGCTCCTCCTACAATGAGCAGTTCTTC. Its translation: CASSLYRPGTGGSSYNEQFF.

This clonotype has more than one count but fewer than ten. The chain has TRBV7-2 and TRBJ1-4, with 8 bases lining up with TRBD1. CDR3 size: 16 residues. Germline lookup yields CDR1 SGHTA and CDR2 FQGNSA. Trimming removed 1 base from V and 5 bases from J; junction bases left unmatched: 6. This chain's CDR3 is CASSLGDRRQNEKLFF. The CDR3 DNA reads as TGTGCCAGCAGCTTAGGGGACAGGAGACAAAATGAAAAACTGTTTTTT.

Notes on this clonotype: At one of its ends the junction is not consistent with the germline gene, which may arise from a read error. V is TRBV29-1 and J is TRBJ2-1, with no clear D. The germline V gene has CDR1 SQVTM and CDR2 ANQGSEA. The CDR3 is 10 residues long. Here the CDR3 DNA reads TGCATCGTTATCGGACGGGAGCAGTTCTTC. Translating it yields CIVIGREQFF.

This chain uses TRBV2 with TRBJ2-1; 9 bases line up with TRBD1. The length of the CDR3 is 16 residues. V trimming: 3 bases; J trimming: 10 bases; junction bases outside the gene matches: 13. The germline V gene has CDR1 SNHLY and CDR2 FYNNEI. Here the CDR3 reads CASSETGGLTFREQFF. The CDR3 DNA follows: TGTGCCAGCAGTGAGACAGGGGGGCTCACTTTCAGAGAGCAGTTCTTC.

This sequence joins TRBV5-1 and TRBJ2-7; weak D call: TRBD2 (5 bases). V lost 0 bases and J lost 0, with 10 bases in between. Per germline, CDR1 SGHRS and CDR2 YFSETQ. The CDR3 extends over 15 amino acids. The CDR3 here is CASSLGSSPSYEQYF. The CDR3 nucleotides are TGCGCCAGCAGCTTGGGATCTAGCCCCTCCTACGAGCAGTACTTC.

The chain combines TRBV11-2 with TRBJ2-5; no reliable D call. In germline, CDR1 is SGHAT, CDR2 FQNNGV. Deletions cut 4 bases from V and 11 bases from J, with 11 bases between. CDR3 size: 11 residues. The CDR3 coding sequence is TGTGCCAGCAGCTCGACGAAGGAGCAGTACTTC. The encoded protein is CASSSTKEQYF.

The chain recombines TRBV28 with TRBJ2-5, with 13 bases that match TRBD2. Germline CDR1 is MDHEN and CDR2 is SYDVKM. This CDR3 is 17 amino acids long. Trimming removed 5 bases from V and 2 bases from J; junction bases left unmatched: 8. The CDR3 here is CASSPSGLAGVQETQYF. In nucleotides, the CDR3 is TGTGCCAGCAGTCCCTCAGGACTAGCGGGGGTTCAAGAGACCCAGTACTTC.

V usage is TRBV7-2 and J usage is TRBJ2-3; D is tentatively TRBD1 or TRBD2 (5 bases each). The V and J ends lost 5 bases and 2 bases respectively, with 11 bases between them. The germline CDR1 and CDR2 sequences are SGHTA and FQGNSA. This CDR3 is built from 14 residues. Written as DNA, the CDR3 is TGTGCCAGCAGCCCGATGGGACCCACAGATACGCAGTATTTT. Protein: CASSPMGPTDTQYF. Full variable domain (rest looked up from reference TRBV7-2 and TRBJ2-3): GAGVSQSPSNKVTEKGKDVELRCDPISGHTALYWYRQSLGQGLEFLIYFQGNSAPDKSGLPSDRFSAERTGGSVSTLTIQRTQQEDSAVYLCASSPMGPTDTQYFGPGTRLTVL.

A few counts support this clonotype. The chain uses TRBV6-2 or TRBV6-3 and TRBJ2-5, with TRBD2 identical over 9 bases. Germline loops: CDR1 MNHEY, CDR2 SVGEGT. With V trimmed by 7 bases and J by 2 bases, 11 bases remained unmatched. The CDR3 loop spans 16 amino acids. The CDR3 DNA reads as TGTGCCAGCACGAGTGGGACTAGCCCGGCTCAAGAGACCCAGTACTTC. Translating it yields CASTSGTSPAQETQYF.

This chain connects TRBV20-1 to TRBJ2-5; D ambiguous. The end of the DNA is better explained by TRBJ2-7, so the J call may be wrong. The CDR3 is 13 amino acids. Germline V gene data show CDR1 as DFQATT and CDR2 as SNEGSKA (reference sequence). The CDR3 region has the DNA TGCAGTGCTCAGCTGGGAACAGCCTACGAGCAGTACTTC. As protein: CSAQLGTAYEQYF.

This chain connects TRBV7-9 to TRBJ1-5; the D is unclear. Germline CDR1 is SEHNR and CDR2 is FQNEAQ (reference sequence). The CDR3 has 13 residues. Trimming removed 2 bases at V and 12 bases at J, with 14 bases between. CDR3 in DNA: TGTGCCAGCAGCTTAATCTCCGGGAGAGACCAGCATTTT. Protein product: CASSLISGRDQHF.

The V call is TRBV30, the J call TRBJ2-5; unclear D gene. Deletions cut 1 base from V and 7 bases from J, with 4 bases between. Germline V gene data show CDR1 as GTSNPN and CDR2 as SVGIG (reference sequence). The CDR3 length is 10 residues. CDR3 loop: CAWSARTQYF. The DNA of the CDR3 is TGTGCCTGGAGTGCCCGGACCCAGTACTTC.

The sample holds one count of this clonotype. The V gene is TRBV15, the J gene TRBJ2-3; the match to TRBD2 covers 7 bases. The CDR3 length is 18 residues. V trimming: 5 bases; J trimming: 2 bases; junction bases outside the gene matches: 16. In germline, CDR1 is LNHNV, CDR2 YYDKDF (reference sequence). The CDR3, as DNA: TGTGCCACCAGCGGAAGGGGCATCCAGCGGGGAACCACAGATACGCAGTATTTT. This gives the protein CATSGRGIQRGTTDTQYF.

The table lists this clonotype with a few counts. The rearrangement uses TRBV5-1 and TRBJ1-5; no clear D. V was shortened by 0 bases and J by 6 bases, with 7 bases between the two germline ends. Germline lookup yields CDR1 SGHRS and CDR2 YFSETQ. The CDR3 totals 13 residues. The CDR3 nucleotides read TGCGCCAGCAGCTTGGAAGGGTCTCAGCCCCAGCATTTT. It translates to CASSLEGSQPQHF. The variable domain in full, with the rest retrieved from reference TRBV5-1 and TRBJ1-5, is KAGVTQTPRYLIKTRGQQVTLSCSPISGHRSVSWYQQTPGQGLQFLFEYFSETQRNKGNFPGRFSGRQFSNSRSEMNVSTLELGDSALYLCASSLEGSQPQHFGDGTRLSIL.

V is TRBV2 and J is TRBJ1-1; tentative D call: TRBD1 (5 bases). The CDR3 length is 12 residues. The V and J ends lost 4 bases and 6 bases respectively, with 9 bases between them. Per the germline V gene, CDR1 is SNHLY and CDR2 is FYNNEI. Here the CDR3 reads CASSADSPEAFF. As DNA, the CDR3 is TGTGCCAGCAGTGCTGACAGCCCTGAAGCTTTCTTT.

V usage is TRBV7-9 and J usage is TRBJ2-3, with D uncertain. V lost 5 bases to trimming and J lost 0 bases, with 6 bases between them. Germline assignment: CDR1 SEHNR and CDR2 FQNEAQ (reference sequence). The CDR3 has 13 amino acids. CDR3 loop: CASSAESTDTQYF. The CDR3, as DNA: TGTGCCAGCAGCGCCGAAAGCACAGATACGCAGTATTTT.

This chain uses TRBV4-1 with TRBJ2-3, with 11 bases that match TRBD2. Germline values: CDR1 MGHRA, CDR2 YSYEKL. The CDR3 sequence is 16 residues long. V was pared by 3 bases and J by 2 bases, with 4 bases of the junction left unmatched. The chain's CDR3 is CASSQPSGGFTDTQYF. DNA of the CDR3: TGCGCCAGCAGCCAGCCTAGCGGGGGGTTCACAGATACGCAGTATTTT.

The gene calls are TRBV7-2 and TRBJ2-7; no clear D gene. The V end was cut by 5 bases, the J end by 7 bases, with 18 bases between. Germline V gene sequence: CDR1 SGHTA, CDR2 FQGNSA. This CDR3 contains 14 residues. The CDR3: CASSRGWAVDEQYF. The CDR3 nucleotides read TGTGCCAGCAGCCGAGGATGGGCGGTGGATGAGCAGTACTTC. The entire variable domain, with the rest obtained from reference TRBV7-2 and TRBJ2-7, is as follows: GAGVSQSPSNKVTEKGKDVELRCDPISGHTALYWYRQSLGQGLEFLIYFQGNSAPDKSGLPSDRFSAERTGGSVSTLTIQRTQQEDSAVYLCASSRGWAVDEQYFGPGTRLTVT.

The CDR3 sequence: CSAREGRPTGGRHPDTQYF. The DNA for the CDR3 is TGCAGTGCTAGAGAGGGTCGACCCACGGGGGGTAGGCACCCAGATACGCAGTATTTT. The V and J genes are TRBV20-1 and TRBJ2-3; 7 bases fit TRBD2. After removal of 0 bases from V and 4 bases from J, the junction contained 19 bases not matched to a gene. The CDR3 totals 19 residues. Germline V gene sequence: CDR1 DFQATT, CDR2 SNEGSKA (reference sequence).

This clonotype showed up many times. The chain combines TRBV7-6 with TRBJ2-5, with TRBD1 matching over 9 bases. This CDR3 contains 15 residues. The V and J ends lost 5 bases and 7 bases, in that order; junction bases with no gene match: 11. Germline CDR1 and CDR2: SGHVS and FNYEAQ. The DNA for the CDR3 is TGTGCCAGCAGCGCCCAGGGACAGGGATTAGGGACCCAGTACTTC. It encodes CASSAQGQGLGTQYF.

Comment on this clonotype: The junction does not match germline at one end; this may be a read error. CDR3 coding DNA: TGTGCCAGCGGTTACTCCTACGGGACCGGACGGGAAAACATTCAGTACTTC. Protein product: CASGYSYGTGRENIQYF. The chain recombines TRBV6-5 with TRBJ2-4; D may correspond to TRBD1 or TRBD2 (5 bases each). From germline, CDR1 is MNHEY and CDR2 SVGAGI. This CDR3 has 17 amino acids.